This entry describes one T cell receptor beta chain. Antigen: not known. The source of the sample is a study of shared clonotypes between healthy human individuals. General observations from the study: The four-donor shared clonotypes exceeded non-shared clonotypes in generation probability, with non-shared ones scoring lower. A limitation of the genetic and exposure-history diversity represented arose from few donors.

The V gene's germline CDR1 is SGHRS and CDR2 YFSETQ. V lost 3 bases and J lost 6, with 16 bases in between. The CDR3 sequence is 15 residues long. Samples underwent the assay at deep level. Several immunoSEQ 96-well plates shared each subset's DNA, each plate a replicate. The method was immunoSEQ multiplex PCR; TCRdb's version includes in-frame clones alone and lacks a portion of them. The data contain just over 2,000,000 clones, roughly 96% of them singletons. Sequencing was done on a sample of naive CD4+ T cells sorted from blood. Subset denoted: CD45RA+ positively selected. The V gene is TRBV5-1, the J gene TRBJ2-1; D is tentatively TRBD1 or TRBD2 (5 bases each). The clonotype was recovered from a man in his late teens or twenties in good health. The CDR3 is CASSSRDAESNEQFF. The CDR3 DNA follows: TGCGCCAGCAGCTCACGGGACGCGGAATCCAATGAGCAGTTCTTC.